This T cell receptor beta chain was observed in a study of blood T cell repertoires in COVID-19. Sequencing used immunoSEQ multiplex PCR; TCRdb keeps in-frame clones, though not all of them. The repertoire has almost 350,000 clones, around nine tenths of them found once; the top ten carry just over 1%. Per the germline V gene, CDR1 is WNHNN and CDR2 is SYGVQD (reference sequence). This CDR3 has 16 residues. Trimming took 0 bases from V and 6 from J, leaving 16 bases between them. The sample taken for sequencing was PBMCs or T cells enriched from blood (not recorded which). The clonotype originates from a woman aged 25-40 years who had been exposed to COVID-19. The rearrangement links TRBV10-1 to TRBJ2-3; tentatively, D is TRBD2 (6 bases). CDR3 DNA sequence: TGCGCCAGCAGTGAGTCTAAAGGGACTGCTGCGGATACGCAGTATTTT. It codes for CASSESKGTAADTQYF.